This TCR beta chain was obtained from a study of blood T cell repertoires in COVID-19. Assignments of participants to cohorts depended upon their own reported clinical history. The CDR3 sequence is 15 residues long. CDR1 is MNHNY and CDR2 is SVGAGI in the germline V gene (reference sequence). Trimming took 6 bases from V and 3 from J; bases not matched to a gene: 11. Per the study methods: Scientists estimated how many nucleated cells there were by amplifying reference gene primers. TCRdb keeps only in-frame clones here, not all; method: immunoSEQ multiplex PCR. That table gives V, J and clone size, and the DNA gave D and trimming. The repertoire holds about 320,000 clones, with 90% to 95% as singletons.

This clonotype was obtained from a young woman who had been exposed to COVID-19. V usage is TRBV6-6 and J usage is TRBJ2-7; 7 nucleotides match TRBD1. The specimen sequenced was PBMCs or T cells enriched from blood (not recorded which). CDR3 nucleotide sequence: TGTGCCAGCAGGTCTCTTCGACAGGGATACTACGAGCAGTACTTC. Amino acids: CASRSLRQGYYEQYF.